One T cell receptor beta chain is described in this entry. TCRdb re-derived calls from the RT-PCR reads in MiXCR, one entry per CDR3 protein. This sample has around 27,000 distinct CDR3 sequences, with roughly 8% found just once. The sample belongs to a study of patients and donors after allogeneic stem cell transplantation. This clonotype was obtained from a human donor who was either an allogeneic HSCT recipient or a stem cell or donor lymphocyte infusion donor (not recorded which). It is not recorded whose cells these are; they may come from a transplant donor. The material sequenced was blood, either unsorted or a sorted T cell fraction (not recorded which).

In DNA form, the CDR3 reads TGTGCCAGCAGTGAGGGGGTGCGCTATGGCTACACCTTC. Amino acids: CASSEGVRYGYTF. The chain links TRBV6-1 to TRBJ1-2; TRBD1 might be the D (5 bases). Germline V gene lookup returns CDR1 MNHNS and CDR2 SASEGT. V lost 3 bases and J 4 bases, leaving 9 bases between the germline ends. The CDR3 is made up of 13 amino acids.